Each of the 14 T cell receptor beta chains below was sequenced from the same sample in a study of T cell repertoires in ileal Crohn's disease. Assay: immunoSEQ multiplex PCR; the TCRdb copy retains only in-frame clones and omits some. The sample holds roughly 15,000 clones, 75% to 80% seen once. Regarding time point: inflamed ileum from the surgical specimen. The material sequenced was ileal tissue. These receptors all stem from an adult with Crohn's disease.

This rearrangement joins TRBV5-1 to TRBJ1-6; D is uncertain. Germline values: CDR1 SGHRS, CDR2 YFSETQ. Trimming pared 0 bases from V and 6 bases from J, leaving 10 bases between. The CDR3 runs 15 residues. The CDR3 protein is CASSLDGPGNSPLHF. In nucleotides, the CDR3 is TGCGCCAGCAGCTTGGACGGTCCTGGTAATTCACCCCTCCACTTT. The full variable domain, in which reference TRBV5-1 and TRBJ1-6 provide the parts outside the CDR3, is KAGVTQTPRYLIKTRGQQVTLSCSPISGHRSVSWYQQTPGQGLQFLFEYFSETQRNKGNFPGRFSGRQFSNSRSEMNVSTLELGDSALYLCASSLDGPGNSPLHFGNGTRLTVT.

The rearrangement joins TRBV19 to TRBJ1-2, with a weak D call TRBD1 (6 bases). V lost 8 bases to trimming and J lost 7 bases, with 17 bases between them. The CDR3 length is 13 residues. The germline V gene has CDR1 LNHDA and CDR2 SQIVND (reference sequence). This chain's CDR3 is CASSDRGQGGYTF. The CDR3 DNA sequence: TGTGCCAGTTCGGACAGAGGGCAAGGTGGCTACACCTTC.

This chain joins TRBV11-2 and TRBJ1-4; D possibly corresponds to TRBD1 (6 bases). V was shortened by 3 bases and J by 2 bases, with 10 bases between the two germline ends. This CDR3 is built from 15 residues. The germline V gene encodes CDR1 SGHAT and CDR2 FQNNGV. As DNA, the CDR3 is TGTGCCAGCAGCTTGAATACAGGGACTAATGAAAAACTGTTTTTT. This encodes CASSLNTGTNEKLFF. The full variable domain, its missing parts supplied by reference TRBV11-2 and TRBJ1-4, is EAGVAQSPRYKIIEKRQSVAFWCNPISGHATLYWYQQILGQGPKLLIQFQNNGVVDDSQLPKDRFSAERLKGVDSTLKIQPAKLEDSAVYLCASSLNTGTNEKLFFGSGTQLSVL.

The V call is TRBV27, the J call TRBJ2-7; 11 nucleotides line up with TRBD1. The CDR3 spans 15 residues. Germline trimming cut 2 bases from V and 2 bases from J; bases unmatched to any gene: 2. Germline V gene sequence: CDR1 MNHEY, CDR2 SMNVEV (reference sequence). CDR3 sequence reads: CASSLKGQGAYEQYF. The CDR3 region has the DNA TGTGCCAGCAGTTTAAAGGGACAGGGGGCCTACGAGCAGTACTTC.

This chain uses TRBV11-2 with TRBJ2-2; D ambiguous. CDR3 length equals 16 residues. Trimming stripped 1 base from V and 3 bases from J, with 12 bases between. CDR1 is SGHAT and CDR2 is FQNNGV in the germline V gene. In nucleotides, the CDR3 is TGTGCCAGCAGCTTAGGGCCCGGCGGTTACACCGGGGAGCTGTTTTTT. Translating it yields CASSLGPGGYTGELFF.

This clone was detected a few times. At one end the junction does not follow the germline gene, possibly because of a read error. CDR3 protein: CASSLVVYSNSSF. The CDR3 nucleotides read TGTGCCAGCAGCTTAGTGGTGTACAGTAACAGTTCCTTC. The chain is built from TRBV5-5 and TRBJ2-4; no reliable D call. Germline V gene lookup returns CDR1 SGHKS and CDR2 YYEKEE (reference sequence). The CDR3 has 13 amino acids.

The CDR3 reads CASSLAPAGGNTEAFF. The CDR3 DNA is TGTGCCAGCAGCTTAGCCCCGGCAGGTGGGAACACTGAAGCTTTCTTT. The V and J genes are TRBV7-4 and TRBJ1-1; D is unresolved. The CDR3 sequence is 16 residues long. Trimming removed 0 bases from V and 1 base from J, with 12 bases in between. Germline loops: CDR1 SGHVT, CDR2 SQSDAQ.

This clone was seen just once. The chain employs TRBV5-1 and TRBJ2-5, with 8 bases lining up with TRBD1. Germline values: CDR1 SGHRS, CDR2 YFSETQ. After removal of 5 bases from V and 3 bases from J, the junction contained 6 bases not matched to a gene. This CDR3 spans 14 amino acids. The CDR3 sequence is CASRLGQGEETQYF. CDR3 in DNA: TGCGCCAGCAGGTTAGGACAGGGCGAAGAGACCCAGTACTTC. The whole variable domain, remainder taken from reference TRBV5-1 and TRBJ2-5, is KAGVTQTPRYLIKTRGQQVTLSCSPISGHRSVSWYQQTPGQGLQFLFEYFSETQRNKGNFPGRFSGRQFSNSRSEMNVSTLELGDSALYLCASRLGQGEETQYFGPGTRLLVL.

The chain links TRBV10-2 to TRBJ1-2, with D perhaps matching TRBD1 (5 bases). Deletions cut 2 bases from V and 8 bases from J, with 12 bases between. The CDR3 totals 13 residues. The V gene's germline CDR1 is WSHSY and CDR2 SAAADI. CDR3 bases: TGCGCCAGCAGTGAGAAGGGACTAGGCGGCTACACCTTC. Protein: CASSEKGLGGYTF.

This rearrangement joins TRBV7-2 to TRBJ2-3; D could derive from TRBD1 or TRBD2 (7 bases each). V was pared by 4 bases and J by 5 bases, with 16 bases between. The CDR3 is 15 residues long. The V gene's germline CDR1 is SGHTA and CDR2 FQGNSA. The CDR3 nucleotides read TGTGCCAGCAGCTCGACAGGGTGGGAGGGAGATACGCAGTATTTT. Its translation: CASSSTGWEGDTQYF.

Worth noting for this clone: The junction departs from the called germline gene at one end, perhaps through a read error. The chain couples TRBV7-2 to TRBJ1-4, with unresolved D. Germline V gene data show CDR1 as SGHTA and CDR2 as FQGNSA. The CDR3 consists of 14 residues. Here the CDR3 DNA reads TGTGCCAGCAGCCTAGCCGTGACTAATGAAAAACTGTTTTTT. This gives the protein CASSLAVTNEKLFF.

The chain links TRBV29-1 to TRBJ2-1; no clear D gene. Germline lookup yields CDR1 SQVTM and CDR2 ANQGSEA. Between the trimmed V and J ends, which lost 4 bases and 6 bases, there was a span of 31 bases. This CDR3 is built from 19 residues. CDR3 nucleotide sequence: TGCAGCGTTGGGCTAGTTTTTGCCCCCCCCCAGAGGCAGATCAATGAGCAGTTCTTC. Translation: CSVGLVFAPPQRQINEQFF.

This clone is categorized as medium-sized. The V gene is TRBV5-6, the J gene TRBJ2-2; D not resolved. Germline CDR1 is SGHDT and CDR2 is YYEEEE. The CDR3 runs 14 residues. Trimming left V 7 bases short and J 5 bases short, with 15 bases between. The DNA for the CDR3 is TGTGCCAGCGCCCTTCGCGGTTGGACCGGGGAGCTGTTTTTT. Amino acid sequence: CASALRGWTGELFF.

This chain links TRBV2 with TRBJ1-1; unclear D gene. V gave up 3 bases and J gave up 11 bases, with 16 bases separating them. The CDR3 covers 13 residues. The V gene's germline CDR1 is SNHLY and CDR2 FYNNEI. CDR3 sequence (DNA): TGTGCCAGCAGTGATGACGTATTCCAGGAGGCTTTCTTT. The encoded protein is CASSDDVFQEAFF.